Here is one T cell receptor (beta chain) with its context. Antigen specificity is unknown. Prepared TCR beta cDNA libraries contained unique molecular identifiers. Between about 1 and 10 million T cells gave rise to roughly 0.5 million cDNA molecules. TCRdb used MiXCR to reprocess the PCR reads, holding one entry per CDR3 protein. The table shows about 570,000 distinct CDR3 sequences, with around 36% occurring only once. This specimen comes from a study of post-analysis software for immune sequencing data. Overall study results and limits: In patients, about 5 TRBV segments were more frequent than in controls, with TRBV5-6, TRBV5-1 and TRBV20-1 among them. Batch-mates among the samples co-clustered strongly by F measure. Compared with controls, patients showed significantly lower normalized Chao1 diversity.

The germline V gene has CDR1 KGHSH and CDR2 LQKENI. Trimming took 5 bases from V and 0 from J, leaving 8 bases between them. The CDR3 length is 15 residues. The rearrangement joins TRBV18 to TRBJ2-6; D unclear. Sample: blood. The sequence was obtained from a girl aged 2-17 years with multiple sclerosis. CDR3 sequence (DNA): TGTGCCAGCTCAGAGTTTCCCTCTGGGGCCAACGTCCTGACTTTC. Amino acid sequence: CASSEFPSGANVLTF.